The 29 T cell receptor beta chains reported below all come from one sample, sequenced in a study of blood T cell repertoires in COVID-19. Assay used: immunoSEQ multiplex PCR; TCRdb lists only in-frame clones, some missing. The sample holds about 140,000 clones; around 84% are singletons and the top ten take approximately 8%. The sequenced sample consisted of peripheral blood. These TCRs come from a woman in her sixties or seventies with acute or convalescent COVID-19.

The chain combines TRBV6-2 or TRBV6-3 with TRBJ1-1; D perhaps matches TRBD1 (6 bases). Trimming stripped 4 bases from V and 3 bases from J, with 18 bases between. The CDR3 runs 16 residues. Looked up from germline, CDR1 is MNHEY and CDR2 is SVGEGT. The CDR3 loop is CASSSRLTGRDTEAFF. CDR3 nucleotides: TGTGCCAGCAGTTCTCGTCTTACAGGGCGGGACACTGAAGCTTTCTTT.

The chain recombines TRBV6-5 with TRBJ2-3, with D perhaps TRBD2 (7 bases). The length of the CDR3 is 15 residues. Trimming shortened V by 2 bases and J by 1 base, and 10 bases separated the two germline ends. CDR1 MNHEY and CDR2 SVGAGI come from the germline V gene. The CDR3 nucleotides read TGTGCCAGCAGTTACAGGCGGGGGCGCACAGATACGCAGTATTTT. The encoded protein is CASSYRRGRTDTQYF.

V gene TRBV3-1 (or the pseudogene TRBV3-2) combines with J gene TRBJ2-3, with 7 bases lining up with TRBD2. From germline, CDR1 is LGHDT and CDR2 YNNKEL (reference sequence). This CDR3 is 13 amino acids long. Trimming cost V 11 bases and J 2 bases; bases outside gene matches: 7. For the CDR3, the DNA is TGTGCCGCCGCGGGGGTAAACACAGATACGCAGTATTTT. Amino acids: CAAAGVNTDTQYF.

The J gene is TRBJ2-3, the V gene TRBV29-1, with 9 bases lining up with TRBD2. CDR1 SQVTM and CDR2 ANQGSEA come from the germline V gene. The ends lost 4 bases at V and 5 bases at J; junction bases unmatched: 7. The CDR3 is 14 residues long. In nucleotides, the CDR3 is TGCAGCGTTGTGAGCGGGGGGCAAGTAGATACGCAGTATTTT. Its translation: CSVVSGGQVDTQYF.

The chain couples TRBV28 to TRBJ2-5, with D possibly TRBD1 on 6 matching bases. This CDR3 region has 13 residues. From germline, CDR1 is MDHEN and CDR2 SYDVKM. Trimming took 4 bases from V and 4 from J, leaving 10 bases between them. The CDR3 here is CASSSQGIETQYF. In nucleotides, the CDR3 is TGTGCCAGCAGTTCGCAGGGGATAGAGACCCAGTACTTC. Drawing the rest from reference TRBV28 and TRBJ2-5, the complete variable domain is DVKVTQSSRYLVKRTGEKVFLECVQDMDHENMFWYRQDPGLGLRLIYFSYDVKMKEKGDIPEGYSVSREKKERFSLILESASTNQTSMYLCASSSQGIETQYFGPGTRLLVL.

J is TRBJ1-1 and V is TRBV10-3; 10 nucleotides align to TRBD1. The CDR3 has 15 amino acids. Trimming at V came to 6 bases and at J to 4 bases, leaving 8 bases not matched to a gene. Germline CDR1 reads ENHRY; CDR2 reads SYGVKD. The CDR3 DNA sequence: TGTGCCATCAGAGGAGCCGGACAGGGGGGCACTGAAGCTTTCTTT. It codes for CAIRGAGQGGTEAFF.

With regard to this clone: One junction end does not reproduce the germline sequence, and a read error may be involved. The chain combines TRBV7-7 with TRBJ2-7, with D tentatively TRBD1 (6 bases). Germline V lookup: CDR1 SSHAT, CDR2 FNYEAQ (reference sequence). The CDR3 has 13 residues. The CDR3, as DNA: TGTGCTAGCAGTCGGGGACAAGTCTACGAGCAGTACTTC. It specifies CASSRGQVYEQYF.

The gene calls are TRBV11-3 and TRBJ2-4; TRBD2 matches at 7 bases. V shed 1 base and J 7 bases; nucleotides not matched to a gene: 4. This CDR3 region has 14 residues. Germline CDR1 SGHNT, CDR2 YENEEA. The CDR3 sequence: CASSLASGANIQYF. The CDR3 DNA reads TGTGCCAGCAGCTTAGCGAGCGGGGCGAACATTCAGTACTTC.

This sequence joins TRBV5-1 and TRBJ1-4, with 8 bases lining up with TRBD1. The CDR3 covers 15 residues. With V trimmed by 0 bases and J by 4 bases, 2 bases remained unmatched. Germline V gene sequence: CDR1 SGHRS, CDR2 YFSETQ. This CDR3 reads CASSLAGGGNEKLFF. The CDR3 DNA follows: TGCGCCAGCAGCTTGGCAGGGGGCGGTAATGAAAAACTGTTTTTT.

The chain is built from TRBV11-3 and TRBJ2-7; 7 bases align to TRBD2. Germline V CDR1 and CDR2: SGHNT, YENEEA. Trimming took 0 bases from V and 5 from J; bases not matched to a gene: 7. The CDR3 covers 15 residues. Here the CDR3 DNA reads TGTGCCAGCAGCTTAGATTTTGGGAGGGCCCACGAGCAGTACTTC. Amino acids: CASSLDFGRAHEQYF. The complete variable domain, with remaining parts taken from reference TRBV11-3 and TRBJ2-7, reads EAGVVQSPRYKIIEKKQPVAFWCNPISGHNTLYWYLQNLGQGPELLIRYENEEAVDDSQLPKDRFSAERLKGVDSTLKIQPAELGDSAVYLCASSLDFGRAHEQYFGPGTRLTVT.

The chain employs TRBV27 and TRBJ2-7, with D perhaps TRBD1 (5 bases). Germline values: CDR1 MNHEY, CDR2 SMNVEV (reference sequence). The CDR3 is 14 residues long. V was trimmed by 1 base and J by 3 bases, leaving 10 bases between them. The CDR3 protein is CASSLWGSRYEQYF. CDR3 in DNA: TGTGCCAGCAGTTTATGGGGCAGCCGCTACGAGCAGTACTTC.

This chain joins TRBV5-4 and TRBJ2-1; D may be TRBD2 (6 bases). The CDR3 loop spans 15 amino acids. The ends were cut back, 4 bases at V and 5 bases at J, with 16 bases in the middle. CDR1 is SGHNT and CDR2 is YYREEE in the germline V gene (reference sequence). The CDR3 region is CASSRDSPPHNEQFF. The CDR3 DNA sequence: TGTGCCAGCAGCCGGGACTCCCCACCTCACAATGAGCAGTTCTTC.

The table lists this clone with many counts. The chain couples TRBV18 to TRBJ1-5, with D unclear. This CDR3 has 16 amino acids. Looked up from germline, CDR1 is KGHSH and CDR2 is LQKENI. V was shortened by 2 bases and J by 0 bases, with 11 bases between the two germline ends. CDR3 DNA sequence: TGTGCCAGCTCACCAGGCGGCCATTATAGCAATCAGCCCCAGCATTTT. It encodes CASSPGGHYSNQPQHF.

V and J are TRBV7-9 and TRBJ1-1, with D perhaps matching TRBD1 (6 bases). V was cut by 4 bases and J by 5 bases, with 8 bases left in between. The CDR3 loop spans 12 amino acids. CDR1 is SEHNR, CDR2 FQNEAQ, per germline (reference sequence). Here the CDR3 DNA reads TGTGCCAGCAGCTCCAGGGGAACTGAAGCTTTCTTT. Residues: CASSSRGTEAFF.

This clone was seen a handful of times. The chain has TRBV7-9 and TRBJ2-7, with 9 bases matching TRBD1. Trimming took 6 bases from V and 2 from J; bases not matched to a gene: 8. Per the germline V gene, CDR1 is SEHNR and CDR2 is FQNEAQ (reference sequence). This CDR3 is 15 amino acids long. CDR3 bases: TGTGCCAGCAGAGCCACCGGGACAGGGCCCTACGAGCAGTACTTC. This encodes CASRATGTGPYEQYF.

The count of this clone is one. The genes are TRBV2 and TRBJ1-2; possibly TRBD1 for D (6 bases). The CDR3 has 14 residues. V lost 6 bases and J 4 bases, leaving 15 bases between the germline ends. The germline V gene encodes CDR1 SNHLY and CDR2 FYNNEI. CDR3 DNA sequence: TGTGCCAGCAGACCACAGGGATTTAGCTATGGCTACACCTTC. This translates into CASRPQGFSYGYTF.

The chain is built from TRBV6-5 and TRBJ2-5, with TRBD1 matching 9 bases. J was trimmed by 5 bases and V by 6 bases; bases with no gene match: 7. This CDR3 is built from 14 residues. Germline-derived CDR1 and CDR2 are MNHEY and SVGAGI. The CDR3 sequence is CASRGTGRRETQYF. DNA for the CDR3: TGTGCCAGCAGGGGGACAGGGAGGAGGGAGACCCAGTACTTC.

This chain joins TRBV5-8 and TRBJ2-7; D might be TRBD2 (6 bases). Per the germline V gene, CDR1 is SGHTS and CDR2 is YDEGEE. The ends were cut back, 6 bases at V and 5 bases at J, with 21 bases in the middle. The CDR3 extends over 15 amino acids. CDR3 DNA: TGTGCCAGCAAAAAACCGGGACTCTCAGCGGACGAGCAGTACTTC. It translates to CASKKPGLSADEQYF.

The rearrangement joins TRBV24-1 to TRBJ1-2, with D maybe TRBD1 (5 bases). CDR3 size: 14 residues. Trimming cost V 3 bases and J 4 bases, with 11 bases left between them. Germline CDR1 reads KGHDR; CDR2 reads SFDVKD. In DNA form, the CDR3 reads TGTGCCACCAGTGATGGAGGGGCAGGCTATGGCTACACCTTC. Amino acid sequence: CATSDGGAGYGYTF.

The chain joins TRBV4-3 to TRBJ2-1; TRBD1 matches at 7 bases. This CDR3 is 17 amino acids long. V shed 6 bases, J shed 4 bases, and the junction held 15 bases outside the gene matches. The V gene's germline CDR1 is LGHNA and CDR2 YSLEER. The CDR3 here is CASSPTTDRVGYNEQFF. The CDR3 nucleotides are TGCGCCAGCAGTCCCACCACTGACAGGGTGGGGTACAATGAGCAGTTCTTC.

This chain connects TRBV5-6 to TRBJ1-5; a weak D match, TRBD1 (5 bases). Trimming cost V 2 bases and J 0 bases, with 18 bases left between them. Germline V gene lookup returns CDR1 SGHDT and CDR2 YYEEEE. The CDR3 is 18 amino acids. CDR3 coding DNA: TGTGCCAGCAGCTTTTGGACCGCCCGGGGGTATAGCAATCAGCCCCAGCATTTT. It yields the protein CASSFWTARGYSNQPQHF. The full variable domain, in which reference TRBV5-6 and TRBJ1-5 provide the parts outside the CDR3, is DAGVTQSPTHLIKTRGQQVTLRCSPKSGHDTVSWYQQALGQGPQFIFQYYEEEERQRGNFPDRFSGHQFPNYSSELNVNALLLGDSALYLCASSFWTARGYSNQPQHFGDGTRLSIL.

This chain uses TRBV18 with TRBJ1-3; D call uncertain. This CDR3 has 14 residues. CDR1 is KGHSH and CDR2 is LQKENI in the germline V gene. Trimming took off 6 bases at V and 1 base at J, with 10 bases between the two ends. CDR3 coding DNA: TGTGCCAGCTCGGAGAGTGGGTCTGGAAACACCATATATTTT. As protein: CASSESGSGNTIYF.

The CDR3 loop is CASSSVSEAFF. CDR3 DNA: TGTGCCAGCAGTTCCGTTTCTGAAGCTTTCTTT. V and J are TRBV28 and TRBJ1-1; D call uncertain. Germline loops: CDR1 MDHEN, CDR2 SYDVKM. Deletions cut 4 bases from V and 6 bases from J, with 6 bases between. The CDR3 runs to 11 residues.

The count of this clone is one. The chain's CDR3 is CASSEGQSGSPLHF. The CDR3, as DNA: TGTGCCAGCAGCGAGGGACAATCAGGTTCACCCCTCCACTTT. The rearrangement joins TRBV6-5 to TRBJ1-6, with D perhaps TRBD1 (6 bases). V shed 6 bases and J shed 9 bases, with 15 bases lying between them. Germline V CDR1 and CDR2: MNHEY, SVGAGI. The CDR3 extends over 14 amino acids.

This chain uses TRBV30 with TRBJ1-6, with unresolved D. This CDR3 contains 14 residues. The V gene's germline CDR1 is GTSNPN and CDR2 SVGIG (reference sequence). This CDR3 is CARWTGGFNSPLHF. As DNA, the CDR3 is TGTGCTCGTTGGACTGGAGGATTTAATTCACCCCTCCACTTT.

V gene TRBV10-3 combines with J gene TRBJ2-5; possibly TRBD1 for D (7 bases). There are 12 residues in the CDR3. The ends were cut back, 4 bases at V and 5 bases at J, with 8 bases in the middle. Germline V lookup: CDR1 ENHRY, CDR2 SYGVKD. CDR3 protein: CAISAGGETQYF. CDR3 coding DNA: TGTGCCATCAGTGCAGGGGGGGAGACCCAGTACTTC.

This chain connects TRBV27 to TRBJ1-5; perhaps TRBD1 as D (6 bases). V lost 4 bases to trimming and J lost 2 bases, with 15 bases between them. CDR3 length: 16 residues. Germline loops: CDR1 MNHEY, CDR2 SMNVEV (reference sequence). The CDR3 here is CASSSLGGAGNQPQHF. For the CDR3, the DNA is TGTGCCAGCAGTTCCCTAGGGGGGGCCGGCAATCAGCCCCAGCATTTT.

The CDR3 sequence is CASSQVEFEQYF. The CDR3 nucleotides are TGTGCCAGCAGTCAAGTAGAGTTCGAGCAGTACTTC. The genes are TRBV6-2 or TRBV6-3 and TRBJ2-7, with unresolved D. Germline V gene data show CDR1 as MNHEY and CDR2 as SVGEGT. With 5 bases removed from V and 6 bases from J, the gap between germline ends came to 11 bases. The CDR3 length is 12 residues.

This chain joins TRBV2 and TRBJ2-7, with 7 bases fitting TRBD1. The V gene's germline CDR1 is SNHLY and CDR2 FYNNEI. CDR3 length: 13 residues. The ends lost 6 bases at V and 6 bases at J; junction bases unmatched: 8. In nucleotides, the CDR3 is TGTGCCAGCAGACTCCTGACAGGGCGCGAGCAGTACTTC. It is translated as CASRLLTGREQYF.